The 30 T cell receptor beta chains given below trace back to one sample, sequenced in a study of blood T cell repertoires in COVID-19. Some clones are missing from TCRdb's copy, which holds only in-frame ones; the method was immunoSEQ multiplex PCR. The profile covers about 98,000 clones, with roughly 80% appearing a single time and about 10% taken by the ten largest. The sequenced material came from peripheral blood. The receptors shown here come from an elderly woman with acute or convalescent COVID-19.

The J gene is TRBJ2-3, the V gene TRBV28, with TRBD2 as a possible D gene (5 bases). The germline V and J ends were trimmed by 6 bases and 6 bases, with 16 bases remaining between them. CDR1 and CDR2 (germline): MDHEN, SYDVKM. The CDR3 totals 14 residues. The CDR3 DNA follows: TGTGCCAGCAGCCTCTCCTCTAGCCGGGATACGCAGTATTTT. Its protein product is CASSLSSSRDTQYF.

The CDR3 DNA sequence: TGTGCCAGCACCCGGGACAGGGGGCCAAAGGGCTACACCTTC. Its translation is CASTRDRGPKGYTF. V is TRBV2 and J is TRBJ1-2, with 12 bases fitting TRBD1. The CDR3 consists of 14 residues. Germline V gene sequence: CDR1 SNHLY, CDR2 FYNNEI. V lost 7 bases, J lost 8 bases, and 8 bases stayed unmatched.

V gene TRBV19 combines with J gene TRBJ2-3; D might be TRBD2 (5 bases). V was shortened by 6 bases and J by 2 bases, with 15 bases between the two germline ends. CDR3 length: 15 amino acids. The germline CDR1 and CDR2 sequences are LNHDA and SQIVND (reference sequence). The CDR3 sequence is CASSRSGIFTDTQYF. Written as DNA, the CDR3 is TGTGCCAGTAGCCGATCCGGGATCTTCACAGATACGCAGTATTTT.

The rearrangement uses TRBV4-2 and TRBJ1-5; maybe TRBD1 (5 bases). Germline V gives CDR1 LGHNA, CDR2 YNFKEQ. This CDR3 contains 15 residues. V lost 0 bases and J lost 7, with 13 bases in between. The CDR3 DNA is TGTGCCAGCAGCCAAGATACTCAGGGCATCCAGCCCCAGCATTTT. Translating gives CASSQDTQGIQPQHF.

This sequence joins TRBV6-5 and TRBJ1-2; weak D call: TRBD1 (5 bases). V was trimmed by 4 bases and J by 8 bases, leaving 14 bases between them. CDR3 size: 13 residues. CDR1 and CDR2 (germline): MNHEY, SVGAGI. CDR3 region: CASSSRPGWGYTF. CDR3 coding DNA: TGTGCCAGCAGTTCCCGGCCAGGGTGGGGCTACACCTTC.

A few counts support this clone. The chain's CDR3 is CASSFDRDSSSPLHF. The CDR3 nucleotides are TGTGCCAGCAGCTTCGACAGGGACAGTAGTTCACCCCTCCACTTT. V is TRBV7-9 and J is TRBJ1-6; 7 nucleotides match TRBD1. V trimming: 3 bases; J trimming: 9 bases; junction bases outside the gene matches: 8. The germline gives CDR1 SEHNR, CDR2 FQNEAQ (reference sequence). This CDR3 has 15 residues.

The chain carries TRBV4-1 and TRBJ1-2, with 7 bases identical to TRBD1. After removal of 0 bases from V and 1 base from J, the junction contained 11 bases not matched to a gene. Per germline, CDR1 MGHRA and CDR2 YSYEKL. The CDR3 extends over 18 amino acids. In nucleotides, the CDR3 is TGCGCCAGCAGCCAAGAACGTAGAAGGGGGCGCCTTAACTATGGCTACACCTTC. It encodes CASSQERRRGRLNYGYTF.

There are a few counts of this clone. The rearrangement joins TRBV5-1 to TRBJ2-1, with 7 bases aligning to TRBD2. Germline CDR1 reads SGHRS; CDR2 reads YFSETQ. With V trimmed by 0 bases and J by 5 bases, 5 bases remained unmatched. CDR3 length: 15 residues. The CDR3 reads CASSLEAGKNNEQFF. The CDR3 nucleotides read TGCGCCAGCAGCTTGGAAGCGGGGAAGAACAATGAGCAGTTCTTC.

This clone was detected ten times or more. J is TRBJ2-7 and V is TRBV2; a weak D match, TRBD1 (6 bases). V gave up 4 bases and J gave up 3 bases, with 16 bases separating them. Germline CDR1 SNHLY, CDR2 FYNNEI. CDR3 length: 15 amino acids. CDR3 region: CASSAGQSSNYEQYF. The CDR3 nucleotides are TGTGCCAGCAGTGCTGGACAGAGTAGTAACTACGAGCAGTACTTC.

The CDR3 nucleotides are TGTGCCAGCAGTTTGACAGGGCCTCAGCCCCAGCATTTT. This gives the protein CASSLTGPQPQHF. J is TRBJ1-5 and V is TRBV28; 7 bases are a match to TRBD1. Trimming cost V 3 bases and J 6 bases; bases outside gene matches: 2. CDR1 MDHEN and CDR2 SYDVKM come from the germline V gene. CDR3 length: 13 amino acids.

This chain connects TRBV6-2 or TRBV6-3 to TRBJ1-1; 10 bases fit TRBD1. V was pared by 6 bases and J by 5 bases, with 15 bases of the junction left unmatched. Germline assignment: CDR1 MNHEY and CDR2 SVGEGT. The CDR3 spans 17 residues. The CDR3 nucleotides are TGTGCCAGCAGCGACCGGGACAGGGGAGTAAGGGGGACTGAAGCTTTCTTT. Its protein product is CASSDRDRGVRGTEAFF.

This chain joins TRBV7-2 and TRBJ2-2, with 12 bases fitting TRBD2. V shed 5 bases and J 7 bases; nucleotides not matched to a gene: 11. Germline V gene sequence: CDR1 SGHTA, CDR2 FQGNSA. The CDR3 totals 17 residues. The DNA of the CDR3 is TGTGCCAGCAGCCACCCTCCCCGGACTAGCGGGGTCGGGGAGCTGTTTTTT. The encoded protein is CASSHPPRTSGVGELFF.

The V call is TRBV28, the J call TRBJ1-1, with unresolved D. Germline V gives CDR1 MDHEN, CDR2 SYDVKM. V dropped 2 bases and J dropped 1 base, with 8 bases sitting between them. The CDR3 is 14 residues long. This chain's CDR3 is CASSLGQTNTEAFF. CDR3 coding DNA: TGTGCCAGCAGTTTAGGGCAAACGAACACTGAAGCTTTCTTT.

This clone was recorded only once. The J gene is TRBJ1-1, the V gene TRBV18; the D is unclear. This CDR3 comprises 15 residues. Germline CDR1 reads KGHSH; CDR2 reads LQKENI. Trimming pared 0 bases from V and 0 bases from J, leaving 8 bases between. The CDR3: CASSPPGSMNTEAFF. The CDR3, as DNA: TGTGCCAGCTCACCACCGGGCAGTATGAACACTGAAGCTTTCTTT.

The chain employs TRBV7-2 and TRBJ1-3; 7 bases agree with TRBD1. CDR3 length: 15 residues. Trimming cost V 5 bases and J 1 base; bases outside gene matches: 5. CDR1 SGHTA and CDR2 FQGNSA come from the germline V gene. CDR3 loop: CASSPTGYSGNTIYF. CDR3 coding DNA: TGTGCCAGCAGCCCGACAGGGTATTCTGGAAACACCATATATTTT.

The chain carries TRBV5-1 and TRBJ2-1; 7 positions match TRBD2. Germline trimming cut 3 bases from V and 0 bases from J; bases unmatched to any gene: 6. CDR3 length: 16 amino acids. Germline V lookup: CDR1 SGHRS, CDR2 YFSETQ. This chain's CDR3 is CASSSGTTSSYNEQFF. The CDR3 nucleotides are TGCGCCAGCAGCTCAGGGACTACAAGCTCCTACAATGAGCAGTTCTTC.

CDR3 loop: CASSQTDRPYTEAFF. The DNA for the CDR3 is TGTGCCAGCAGTCAAACAGACAGGCCATACACTGAAGCTTTCTTT. J is TRBJ1-1 and V is TRBV25-1; tentative D call: TRBD1 (6 bases). This CDR3 is 15 amino acids long. V was clipped by 5 bases and J by 3 bases, with 16 bases between them. Germline loops: CDR1 MGHDK, CDR2 SYGVNS.

This chain joins TRBV27 and TRBJ2-3; 7 bases line up with TRBD2. Germline CDR1 reads MNHEY; CDR2 reads SMNVEV (reference sequence). V lost 5 bases, J lost 4 bases, and 9 bases stayed unmatched. This CDR3 is built from 15 residues. This CDR3 is CASSLLAAGADTQYF. As DNA, the CDR3 is TGTGCCAGCAGTCTCCTAGCGGCCGGTGCAGATACGCAGTATTTT.

The chain uses TRBV5-6 and TRBJ1-4; 9 bases align to TRBD1. In germline, CDR1 is SGHDT, CDR2 YYEEEE. CDR3 length: 15 amino acids. J was trimmed by 5 bases and V by 4 bases; bases with no gene match: 6. The CDR3 loop is CASSPGTGRNEKLFF. The CDR3 region has the DNA TGTGCCAGCAGCCCCGGGACAGGGAGGAATGAAAAACTGTTTTTT. The complete variable domain, with remaining parts taken from reference TRBV5-6 and TRBJ1-4, reads DAGVTQSPTHLIKTRGQQVTLRCSPKSGHDTVSWYQQALGQGPQFIFQYYEEEERQRGNFPDRFSGHQFPNYSSELNVNALLLGDSALYLCASSPGTGRNEKLFFGSGTQLSVL.

This chain links TRBV6-2 or TRBV6-3 with TRBJ2-3, with 11 bases aligning to TRBD2. The CDR3 contains 17 residues. The trim removed 5 bases at V and 2 bases at J, leaving 9 bases unmatched. Germline values: CDR1 MNHEY, CDR2 SVGEGT. DNA of the CDR3: TGTGCCAGCAGTCACTTAGCGGGGGGGGTTCTCACAGATACGCAGTATTTT. As protein: CASSHLAGGVLTDTQYF.

The V and J genes are TRBV4-2 and TRBJ2-7; D remains unclear. The CDR3 sequence is 12 residues long. V was trimmed by 0 bases and J by 3 bases, leaving 3 bases between them. Looked up from germline, CDR1 is LGHNA and CDR2 is YNFKEQ. The CDR3 region is CASSQDSYEQYF. The CDR3 region has the DNA TGTGCCAGCAGCCAAGACAGCTACGAGCAGTACTTC.

The rearrangement links TRBV10-3 to TRBJ1-5, with 9 positions matching TRBD1. Germline CDR1 and CDR2: ENHRY and SYGVKD. Germline trimming cut 6 bases from V and 5 bases from J; bases unmatched to any gene: 5. The length of the CDR3 is 14 residues. Here the CDR3 reads CAISPTGGHQPQHF. CDR3 nucleotides: TGTGCCATCAGCCCGACAGGGGGGCATCAGCCCCAGCATTTT.

This rearrangement joins TRBV10-1 to TRBJ1-2; D not certain. The CDR3 consists of 17 residues. CDR1 and CDR2 from the germline V gene are WNHNN and SYGVQD (reference sequence). Trimming left V 5 bases short and J 1 base short, with 20 bases between. The CDR3 nucleotides read TGCGCCAGCAGTCAGAACCCCCAAGCCAGGCTTAACTATGGCTACACCTTC. It encodes CASSQNPQARLNYGYTF.

V and J are TRBV14 and TRBJ2-3, with 7 bases that match TRBD1. J was trimmed by 1 base and V by 4 bases; bases with no gene match: 8. CDR3 size: 16 residues. The germline V gene has CDR1 SGHDN and CDR2 FVKESK. CDR3 in DNA: TGTGCCAGCAGCCCCCTCGGGCAGGGGGGCACAGATACGCAGTATTTT. This gives the protein CASSPLGQGGTDTQYF.

CDR3 residues: CASSPTRPGETQYF. In DNA form, the CDR3 reads TGTGCCAGCAGCCCGACTAGGCCGGGAGAGACCCAGTACTTC. The rearrangement uses TRBV5-4 and TRBJ2-5; perhaps TRBD2 as D (6 bases). The CDR3 is 14 amino acids. CDR1 SGHNT and CDR2 YYREEE come from the germline V gene (reference sequence). V was cut by 4 bases and J by 4 bases, with 14 bases left in between.

The V call is TRBV30, the J call TRBJ1-3, with D possibly TRBD1 on 5 matching bases. CDR1 GTSNPN and CDR2 SVGIG come from the germline V gene (reference sequence). The V and J ends lost 0 bases and 1 base respectively, with 7 bases between them. The CDR3 covers 14 residues. The CDR3: CAWSVPGSGNTIYF. For the CDR3, the DNA is TGTGCCTGGAGTGTACCAGGGTCTGGAAACACCATATATTTT.

The rearrangement links TRBV18 to TRBJ1-5, with 7 positions matching TRBD1. V trimming: 4 bases; J trimming: 1 base; junction bases outside the gene matches: 1. The CDR3 consists of 14 residues. Germline V gene sequence: CDR1 KGHSH, CDR2 LQKENI. The CDR3 spells CASSQDRSNQPQHF. In DNA form, the CDR3 reads TGTGCCAGCTCACAGGACAGGAGCAATCAGCCCCAGCATTTT.

V is TRBV5-6 and J is TRBJ1-4; TRBD1 might be the D (6 bases). Trimming stripped 0 bases from V and 7 bases from J, with 16 bases between. The germline V gene encodes CDR1 SGHDT and CDR2 YYEEEE. The CDR3 has 16 residues. This CDR3 is CASSLGPGPRGEKLFF. The CDR3 nucleotides are TGTGCCAGCAGCTTGGGGCCAGGACCCAGGGGTGAAAAACTGTTTTTT.

V and J are TRBV3-1 (or the pseudogene TRBV3-2) and TRBJ1-3, with 9 bases identical to TRBD1. The CDR3 is 20 amino acids. Germline loops: CDR1 LGHDT, CDR2 YNNKEL (reference sequence). The V segment lost 1 base and the J segment 3 bases; nucleotides outside the gene matches: 16. The CDR3 region has the DNA TGTGCCAGCAGCCAAGTACAGCGAAACAGGGGGCAATCGAGTGGAAACACCATATATTTT. It codes for CASSQVQRNRGQSSGNTIYF.

V gene TRBV12-3 or TRBV12-4 combines with J gene TRBJ1-5, with D hard to call. The CDR3 length is 12 residues. With 1 base removed from V and 6 bases from J, the gap between germline ends came to 4 bases. CDR3 loop: CASSLVFQPQHF. In nucleotides, the CDR3 is TGTGCCAGCAGTTTAGTCTTTCAGCCCCAGCATTTT.